These 28 T cell receptor beta chains were all obtained from the same sample, sequenced in a study of blood T cells in healthy people across ages. With a J-beta primer mix and a sample-barcoded 5' primer, a second PCR ran about 7 to 12 cycles. Using its own MiXCR run on the 5' RACE reads, TCRdb lists one record per CDR3 protein. In the table there are over 750,000 distinct CDR3 sequences, 20% to 30% of which are singletons. These data were likewise used in another study, on T cells of mothers and their children.

Sequencing was performed on blood. The receptors originated from a boy between 10 and 17 years old in good health.

The chain recombines TRBV5-1 with TRBJ2-3; the match to TRBD2 covers 10 bases. CDR1 SGHRS and CDR2 YFSETQ come from the germline V gene. Trimming took 0 bases from V and 4 from J; bases not matched to a gene: 8. The CDR3 length is 17 residues. The CDR3 reads CASSLGGASGGADTQYF. Here the CDR3 DNA reads TGCGCCAGCAGCTTGGGTGGGGCTAGCGGGGGCGCAGATACGCAGTATTTT.

This clonotype turned up a few times. The V gene is TRBV20-1, the J gene TRBJ1-2; no clear D. The V end lost 3 bases, the J end lost 3 bases, and 11 bases lay between the germline ends. This CDR3 contains 13 residues. Germline loops: CDR1 DFQATT, CDR2 SNEGSKA (reference sequence). The CDR3 DNA sequence: TGCAGTGCTAGCGAACTCGGGGACTATGGCTACACCTTC. Translated, it gives CSASELGDYGYTF.

The J gene is TRBJ2-7, the V gene TRBV6-1; D may correspond to TRBD1 or TRBD2 (6 bases each). Germline lookup yields CDR1 MNHNS and CDR2 SASEGT. The V gene lost 2 bases and the J gene lost 0 bases, with 8 bases spanning the gap. The CDR3 has 14 residues. The CDR3 region has the DNA TGTGCCAGCAGTGAAAGGGGGGCCTCCTACGAGCAGTACTTC. Translating gives CASSERGASYEQYF.

This clonotype came up a few times. The CDR3 bases are TGTGCCACTGATCAGGTATCTAGCACAGATACGCAGTATTTT. Protein product: CATDQVSSTDTQYF. The chain is built from TRBV28 and TRBJ2-3; D is unresolved. The CDR3 has 14 residues. Trimming left V 10 bases short and J 0 bases short, with 14 bases between. Germline V gives CDR1 MDHEN, CDR2 SYDVKM.

The J gene is TRBJ1-2, the V gene TRBV9, with TRBD1 identical over 8 bases. Germline CDR1 SGDLS, CDR2 YYNGEE. CDR3 length: 17 amino acids. V was pared by 3 bases and J by 2 bases, with 12 bases of the junction left unmatched. CDR3: CASSGTTDRGRNYGYTF. In DNA form, the CDR3 reads TGTGCCAGCAGCGGAACTACCGACAGGGGAAGAAACTATGGCTACACCTTC.

The table lists this clonotype with a few counts. This rearrangement joins TRBV7-8 to TRBJ1-1; the D gene is possibly TRBD1 (6 bases). The CDR3 is made up of 15 amino acids. Germline CDR1 is SGHVS and CDR2 is FQNEAQ. Trimming took off 6 bases at V and 0 bases at J, with 14 bases between the two ends. Written as DNA, the CDR3 is TGTGCCAGCAGGCAGAGACAGGCAATGAACACTGAAGCTTTCTTT. It encodes CASRQRQAMNTEAFF.

The chain links TRBV5-1 to TRBJ1-1; 8 bases fit TRBD1. Germline V gene lookup returns CDR1 SGHRS and CDR2 YFSETQ. Germline trimming cut 4 bases from V and 3 bases from J; bases unmatched to any gene: 20. The CDR3 consists of 19 residues. The CDR3 reads CASSPEPAGTGGGHTEAFF. CDR3 sequence (DNA): TGCGCCAGCAGCCCAGAACCTGCCGGAACAGGGGGAGGTCACACTGAAGCTTTCTTT.

The rearrangement uses TRBV2 and TRBJ2-2, with a weak D call TRBD2 (6 bases). The CDR3 is 14 amino acids. V shed 0 bases and J shed 6 bases, with 8 bases lying between them. Germline CDR1 SNHLY, CDR2 FYNNEI. This CDR3 reads CASSEAKRAGELFF. Written as DNA, the CDR3 is TGTGCCAGCAGTGAAGCAAAGCGGGCCGGGGAGCTGTTTTTT.

The V call is TRBV20-1, the J call TRBJ2-1, with 9 positions matching TRBD2. This CDR3 has 17 amino acids. V lost 3 bases, J lost 8 bases, and 17 bases stayed unmatched. Germline assignment: CDR1 DFQATT and CDR2 SNEGSKA (reference sequence). The CDR3 sequence: CSARAVGRGGGYDEQFF. CDR3 nucleotides: TGCAGTGCTAGGGCCGTAGGGCGGGGGGGAGGTTACGATGAGCAGTTCTTC.

The chain uses TRBV20-1 and TRBJ2-7; 9 bases match TRBD2. In germline, CDR1 is DFQATT, CDR2 SNEGSKA (reference sequence). Trimming cost V 6 bases and J 2 bases; bases outside gene matches: 8. There are 14 residues in the CDR3. The CDR3 coding sequence is TGCAGTGCCGCCGTGGGACTAGCCCCCTACGAGCAGTACTTC. It codes for CSAAVGLAPYEQYF.

In this sample, this clonotype turned up a few times. This rearrangement joins TRBV7-2 to TRBJ2-3, with 10 bases lining up with TRBD2. V lost 5 bases to trimming and J lost 2 bases; unmatched junction nucleotides: 7. CDR3 length equals 16 residues. The germline V gene has CDR1 SGHTA and CDR2 FQGNSA. The CDR3 DNA reads as TGTGCCAGCAGCCGGGGACTAGCGCCTGACACAGATACGCAGTATTTT. Its protein product is CASSRGLAPDTDTQYF.

CDR3 sequence: CASSGTGTGLDGYTF. CDR3 coding DNA: TGTGCCAGCAGCGGGACCGGGACAGGGTTAGATGGCTACACCTTC. This chain links TRBV9 with TRBJ1-2; 9 nucleotides align to TRBD1. The CDR3 totals 15 residues. The germline gives CDR1 SGDLS, CDR2 YYNGEE. V lost 3 bases, J lost 6 bases, and 9 bases stayed unmatched.

This CDR3 is CASSYRGTEQFF. The CDR3 bases are TGTGCCAGCAGTTATAGGGGGACTGAGCAGTTCTTC. V gene TRBV12-3 or TRBV12-4 combines with J gene TRBJ2-1; TRBD1 is a possible D gene (6 bases). This CDR3 has 12 residues. Trimming left V 4 bases short and J 9 bases short, with 10 bases between.

The chain is built from TRBV2 and TRBJ2-1; TRBD2 matches 13 bases. The DNA matches TRBJ2-5 better at its end, which makes the J call doubtful. Germline-derived CDR1 and CDR2 are SNHLY and FYNNEI. This CDR3 region has 17 residues. CDR3 nucleotide sequence: TGTGCCGGGAAAGGACTAGCGGGGGCCCCGGTGCTAGAGACCCAGTACTTC. This codes for CAGKGLAGAPVLETQYF.

There are a few counts of this clonotype. The V and J genes are TRBV6-5 and TRBJ2-3, with 8 bases aligning to TRBD2. The germline CDR1 and CDR2 sequences are MNHEY and SVGAGI. The CDR3 consists of 13 residues. Trimming took 8 bases from V and 5 from J; bases not matched to a gene: 6. This chain's CDR3 is CASGPAGGDTQYF. As DNA, the CDR3 is TGTGCCAGCGGGCCTGCGGGGGGAGATACGCAGTATTTT.

CDR3: CATRAGGSYEQYF. CDR3 bases: TGTGCCACAAGGGCGGGAGGGTCCTACGAGCAGTACTTC. This chain uses TRBV25-1 with TRBJ2-7; 9 bases agree with TRBD2. The CDR3 sequence is 13 residues long. The ends lost 10 bases at V and 1 base at J; junction bases unmatched: 5. CDR1 is MGHDK, CDR2 SYGVNS, per germline.

The chain uses TRBV28 and TRBJ2-6; D is undetermined. CDR1 and CDR2 (germline): MDHEN, SYDVKM. The V gene lost 8 bases and the J gene lost 0 bases, with 8 bases spanning the gap. The CDR3 contains 14 residues. The CDR3 loop is CASHLSSGANVLTF. The CDR3 DNA reads as TGTGCCAGCCATCTAAGCTCTGGGGCCAACGTCCTGACTTTC.

V usage is TRBV29-1 and J usage is TRBJ2-3; 8 bases fit TRBD1. This CDR3 contains 13 residues. The ends lost 6 bases at V and 2 bases at J; junction bases unmatched: 4. Germline lookup yields CDR1 SQVTM and CDR2 ANQGSEA. The CDR3 nucleotides are TGCAGCGTGCGGACAGGGAACACAGATACGCAGTATTTT. It specifies CSVRTGNTDTQYF.

V and J are TRBV12-3 or TRBV12-4 and TRBJ2-5; no clear D. CDR3 size: 13 residues. The germline V and J ends were trimmed by 4 bases and 5 bases, with 11 bases remaining between them. This CDR3 is CASSWQIWETQYF. The CDR3 DNA sequence: TGTGCCAGCAGTTGGCAGATTTGGGAGACCCAGTACTTC.

Only a few counts were recorded for this clonotype. The chain carries TRBV12-3 or TRBV12-4 and TRBJ2-7; 8 positions match TRBD1. Unmatched junction bases numbered 10, after V lost 1 base and J lost 5 bases. The CDR3 is 16 residues long. The CDR3 DNA is TGTGCCAGCAGTTTAGTGTCGCGACAGGGGCCCCACGAGCAGTACTTC. Its translation: CASSLVSRQGPHEQYF.

V gene TRBV12-3 or TRBV12-4 combines with J gene TRBJ1-1, with no clear D. The CDR3 spans 14 residues. V lost 3 bases and J lost 4, with 12 bases in between. The CDR3 protein is CASSFSTLGTEAFF. For the CDR3, the DNA is TGTGCCAGCAGTTTTTCCACGCTGGGCACTGAAGCTTTCTTT.

The chain uses TRBV28 and TRBJ1-2; D is unclear. CDR3 length equals 15 residues. Trimming removed 7 bases at V and 10 bases at J, with 25 bases between. Germline assignment: CDR1 MDHEN and CDR2 SYDVKM. This CDR3 is CASTLWAEKDGTYTF. DNA of the CDR3: TGTGCCAGCACCCTTTGGGCCGAGAAGGACGGAACCTACACCTTC.

This clonotype has more than one count but fewer than ten. The chain is built from TRBV7-9 and TRBJ2-3, with unresolved D. This CDR3 is 15 amino acids long. Germline V gene data show CDR1 as SEHNR and CDR2 as FQNEAQ (reference sequence). Deletions cut 4 bases from V and 0 bases from J, with 11 bases between. The chain's CDR3 is CASSSMGSSTDTQYF. The CDR3 nucleotides read TGTGCCAGCAGCTCCATGGGGTCCAGCACAGATACGCAGTATTTT.

The chain is built from TRBV12-3 or TRBV12-4 and TRBJ2-1; possible D gene TRBD1, 6 bases. The CDR3 spans 14 residues. V was clipped by 6 bases and J by 8 bases, with 17 bases between them. The CDR3 DNA follows: TGTGCCAGCAGAAGGGGGACAACCGTGGATGAGCAGTTCTTC. Encoded protein: CASRRGTTVDEQFF.

The CDR3 bases are TGCAGTGCTCTAGTTACACCTACTAACTATGGCTACACCTTC. This translates into CSALVTPTNYGYTF. The chain combines TRBV20-1 with TRBJ1-2; D gene unclear. The CDR3 loop spans 14 amino acids. Trimming took 5 bases from V and 0 from J, leaving 13 bases between them. CDR1 and CDR2 (germline): DFQATT, SNEGSKA (reference sequence).

In its sample, this clonotype was seen a few times. The CDR3 coding sequence is TGCGCCAGCAGCCTCTACGGACTGCCTCAAGAGACCCAGTACTTC. Its protein product is CASSLYGLPQETQYF. The chain recombines TRBV5-1 with TRBJ2-5; weak D call: TRBD2 (5 bases). Trimming stripped 4 bases from V and 2 bases from J, with 15 bases between. This CDR3 spans 15 amino acids. Germline V lookup: CDR1 SGHRS, CDR2 YFSETQ.

This sequence joins TRBV7-3 and TRBJ2-5, with D possibly matching TRBD2 (5 bases). V was cut by 3 bases and J by 4 bases, with 12 bases left in between. CDR3 length: 14 amino acids. Germline lookup yields CDR1 SGHTA and CDR2 FQGTGA. The CDR3 here is CASSLLSGSETQYF. The DNA for the CDR3 is TGTGCCAGCAGCTTGCTATCGGGATCAGAGACCCAGTACTTC. The entire variable domain, with the rest obtained from reference TRBV7-3 and TRBJ2-5, is as follows: GAGVSQTPSNKVTEKGKYVELRCDPISGHTALYWYRQSLGQGPEFLIYFQGTGAADDSGLPNDRFFAVRPEGSVSTLKIQRTERGDSAVYLCASSLLSGSETQYFGPGTRLLVL.

The CDR3 coding sequence is TGTGCCAGCAGCTTATACGCGACAGGGTCCACTAATGAAAAACTGTTTTTT. As protein: CASSLYATGSTNEKLFF. The V gene is TRBV7-9, the J gene TRBJ1-4, with 7 bases fitting TRBD1. Trimming took 2 bases from V and 2 from J; bases not matched to a gene: 8. Germline V lookup: CDR1 SEHNR, CDR2 FQNEAQ (reference sequence). The CDR3 has 17 amino acids.